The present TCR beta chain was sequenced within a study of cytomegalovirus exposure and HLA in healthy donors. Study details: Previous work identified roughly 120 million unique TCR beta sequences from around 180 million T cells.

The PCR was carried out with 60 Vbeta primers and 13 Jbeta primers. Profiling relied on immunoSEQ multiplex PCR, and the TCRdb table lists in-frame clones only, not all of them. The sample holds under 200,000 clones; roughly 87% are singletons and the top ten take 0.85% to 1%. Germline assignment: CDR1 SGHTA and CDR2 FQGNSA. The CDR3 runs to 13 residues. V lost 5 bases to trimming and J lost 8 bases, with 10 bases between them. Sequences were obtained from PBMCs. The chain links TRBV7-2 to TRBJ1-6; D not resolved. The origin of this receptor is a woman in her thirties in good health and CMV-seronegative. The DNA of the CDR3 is TGTGCCAGCAGCCTCGGGGAGTATTCACCCCTCCACTTT. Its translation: CASSLGEYSPLHF.